The clone carrying this T cell receptor beta chain was detected only once. Its target is not known. This sample was included in a study of CD8 T cells in Susac syndrome. Study outcomes and limitations: The CD4+ T cell repertoires in Susac syndrome were not clonally expanded. It was acknowledged by the study that relatively few individuals were included in its TCR sequencing and HLA analysis.

Random hexamers served to reverse transcribe roughly 0.5 to 1 ug RNA. A single record per CDR3 protein comes from TCRdb applying MiXCR to the immunoSEQ multiplex PCR reads. The repertoire includes about 180,000 distinct CDR3 sequences, 90% to 95% of them detected once, and 0.12% sits in the top ten. The CDR3 sequence is 14 residues long. V was pared by 6 bases and J by 4 bases, with 10 bases of the junction left unmatched. In germline, CDR1 is SQVTM, CDR2 ANQGSEA. Sequencing was carried out using CD4+ T cells from PBMCs. This clonotype was obtained from a human donor with Susac syndrome. The V call is TRBV29-1, the J call TRBJ2-3; TRBD1 matches at 7 bases. Here the CDR3 reads CSVRGVGQPDTQYF. The CDR3 nucleotides are TGCAGCGTCCGTGGGGTGGGACAGCCAGATACGCAGTATTTT.